Many counts were recorded for the clone carrying this TCR beta chain. The data were taken from a study of early T cells in non-severe SARS-CoV-2 infection. The overall study: From unsorted whole blood, bulk RNA was sequenced, and the chains remained unpaired.

Unique molecular identifiers (one per individual cDNA molecule) were attached. TCRdb re-derived calls from the 5' RACE reads in MiXCR, one entry per CDR3 protein. Of 26,000 or so distinct CDR3 sequences listed, 5.1% are singletons. V trimming: 6 bases; J trimming: 2 bases; junction bases outside the gene matches: 14. Germline V gene data show CDR1 as DFQATT and CDR2 as SNEGSKA (reference sequence). The CDR3 totals 16 residues. This sequence was found in an adult who was a healthcare worker with PCR-confirmed SARS-CoV-2 infection or an uninfected control (not recorded which). The sequencing input was whole blood. The chain carries TRBV20-1 and TRBJ2-3, with 7 bases lining up with TRBD1. The CDR3 DNA is TGCAGTGCCAGTCTTACGACAGGGAGCCTCACAGATACGCAGTATTTT. It is translated as CSASLTTGSLTDTQYF.